This T cell receptor beta chain was sequenced in a study of breast tumors, draining lymph nodes, adjacent tissues. Axillary draining lymph nodes of breast cancer patients supplied the node samples. In this sample, this clonotype turned up many times. Its antigen is unidentified. The CDR3 runs 15 residues. The V segment lost 4 bases and the J segment 0 bases; nucleotides outside the gene matches: 6. The germline gives CDR1 LGHNA, CDR2 YNFKEQ. Using its own MiXCR run on the multiplex PCR reads, TCRdb lists one record per CDR3 protein. The data hold some 130,000 distinct CDR3 sequences, with 21% observed a single time. Study-wide results and caveats: Tumor and nontumor repertoires were significantly more similar in luminal-like than in basal-like breast cancer.

Sample: axillary lymph node tissue. This receptor was identified in a female donor with breast cancer. Some clones in this sample may be carry-over from other donors' samples. The chain carries TRBV4-2 and TRBJ2-7; 7 bases fit TRBD2. Written as DNA, the CDR3 is TGTGCCAGCAGCCTCACTAGCGAACGCTCCTACGAGCAGTACTTC. Its protein product is CASSLTSERSYEQYF.